This paragraph reports one TCR beta chain. Clones were sequenced by immunoSEQ multiplex PCR, and TCRdb holds only the in-frame ones, with some missing. The sample has roughly 120,000 clones, over 65% seen once. This entry is derived from a study of blood T cell repertoires in COVID-19. CDR3 length equals 16 residues. V lost 2 bases, J lost 4 bases, and 12 bases lay in between. In germline, CDR1 is MNHEY, CDR2 SMNVEV (reference sequence). V and J are TRBV27 and TRBJ2-6, with TRBD2 as a possible D gene (6 bases). Input material: peripheral blood. The TCR sequence derives from a man aged 25 to 40 with acute or convalescent COVID-19. CDR3 coding DNA: TGTGCCAGCAGTTTAGTCGGGGGAACCGGGGCCAACGTCCTGACTTTC. This codes for CASSLVGGTGANVLTF.